This T cell receptor (beta chain) appears in the sequencing data of a study of blood T cell repertoires in COVID-19. Clones were read by immunoSEQ multiplex PCR, and TCRdb kept only the in-frame ones, dropping some. This table has over 300,000 clones, approximately 88% appearing once. CDR1 MNHEY and CDR2 SVGEGT come from the germline V gene. V lost 5 bases and J lost 5; bases outside the gene matches: 4. The CDR3 length is 14 residues. Participant age was about 18 to 95 years, and participants resided in 25 or so US areas. This TCR came from a young woman with acute COVID-19. Material: PBMCs or T cells enriched from blood (not recorded which). The rearrangement uses TRBV6-2 or TRBV6-3 and TRBJ1-5; 9 positions match TRBD1. CDR3 DNA sequence: TGTGCCAGCAGTCAACAGGGGGCTTATCAGCCCCAGCATTTT. Translation: CASSQQGAYQPQHF.